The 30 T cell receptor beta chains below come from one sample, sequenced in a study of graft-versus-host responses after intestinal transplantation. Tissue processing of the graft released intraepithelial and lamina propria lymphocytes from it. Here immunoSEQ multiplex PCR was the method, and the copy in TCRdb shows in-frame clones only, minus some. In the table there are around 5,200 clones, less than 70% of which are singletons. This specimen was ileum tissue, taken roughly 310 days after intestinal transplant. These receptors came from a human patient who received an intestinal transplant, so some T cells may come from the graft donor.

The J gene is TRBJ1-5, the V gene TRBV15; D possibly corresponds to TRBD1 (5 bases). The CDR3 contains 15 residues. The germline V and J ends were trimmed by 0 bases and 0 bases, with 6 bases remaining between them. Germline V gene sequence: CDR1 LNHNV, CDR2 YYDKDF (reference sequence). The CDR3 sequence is CATSRDRVSNQPQHF. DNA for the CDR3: TGTGCCACCAGCAGAGACAGGGTTAGCAATCAGCCCCAGCATTTT.

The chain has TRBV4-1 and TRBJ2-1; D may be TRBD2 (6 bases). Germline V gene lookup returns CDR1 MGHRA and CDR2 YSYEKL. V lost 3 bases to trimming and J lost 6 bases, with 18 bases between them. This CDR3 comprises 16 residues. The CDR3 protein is CASSHGPGLAPNEQFF. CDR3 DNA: TGCGCCAGCAGCCATGGTCCGGGACTCGCTCCCAATGAGCAGTTCTTC.

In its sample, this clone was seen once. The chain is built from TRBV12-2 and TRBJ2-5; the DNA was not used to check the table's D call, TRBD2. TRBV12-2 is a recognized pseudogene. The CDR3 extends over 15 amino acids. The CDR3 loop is CASRFCLAVQETQYF. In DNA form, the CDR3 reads TGTGCAAGTCGCTTTTGTCTAGCGGTTCAAGAGACCCAGTACTTC.

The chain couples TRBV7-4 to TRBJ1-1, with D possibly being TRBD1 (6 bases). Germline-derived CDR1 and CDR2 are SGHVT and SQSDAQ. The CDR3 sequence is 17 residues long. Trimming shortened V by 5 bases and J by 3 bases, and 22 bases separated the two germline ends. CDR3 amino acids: CASSMPGQPKGDTEAFF. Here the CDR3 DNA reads TGTGCCAGCAGCATGCCGGGACAACCTAAAGGTGACACTGAAGCTTTCTTT.

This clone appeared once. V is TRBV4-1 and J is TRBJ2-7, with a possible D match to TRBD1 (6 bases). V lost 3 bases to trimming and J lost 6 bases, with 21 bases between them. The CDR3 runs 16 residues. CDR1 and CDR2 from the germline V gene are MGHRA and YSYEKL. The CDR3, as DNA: TGCGCCAGCAGCCAGGATTCTCAGGGGAGCCGGAGCGAGCAGTACTTC. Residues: CASSQDSQGSRSEQYF.

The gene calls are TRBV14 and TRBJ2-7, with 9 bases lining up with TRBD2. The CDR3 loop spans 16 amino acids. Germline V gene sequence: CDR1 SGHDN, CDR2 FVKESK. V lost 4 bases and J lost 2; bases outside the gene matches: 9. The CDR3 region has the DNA TGTGCCAGCAGCCCGATGGGGACTAGCTGGGCCTACGAGCAGTACTTC. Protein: CASSPMGTSWAYEQYF.

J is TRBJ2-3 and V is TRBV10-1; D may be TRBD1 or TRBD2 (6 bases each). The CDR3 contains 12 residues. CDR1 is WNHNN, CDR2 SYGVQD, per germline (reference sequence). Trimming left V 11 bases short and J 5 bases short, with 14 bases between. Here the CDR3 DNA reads TGCGCCGGCGGCGAGGGGGGAGATACGCAGTATTTT. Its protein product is CAGGEGGDTQYF.

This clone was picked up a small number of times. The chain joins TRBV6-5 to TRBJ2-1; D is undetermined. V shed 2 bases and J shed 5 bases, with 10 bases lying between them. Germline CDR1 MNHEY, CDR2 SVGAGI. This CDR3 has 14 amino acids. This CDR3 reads CASSYMGVHNEQFF. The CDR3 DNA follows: TGTGCCAGCAGTTACATGGGCGTACACAATGAGCAGTTCTTC.

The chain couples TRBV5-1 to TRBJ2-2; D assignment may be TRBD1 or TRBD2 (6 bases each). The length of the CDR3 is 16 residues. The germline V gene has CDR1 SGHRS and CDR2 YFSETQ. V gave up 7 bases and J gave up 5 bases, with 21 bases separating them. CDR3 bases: TGCGCCAGCTTTAGGGGGGCTAGCCGGGGAACCGGGGAGCTGTTTTTT. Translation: CASFRGASRGTGELFF. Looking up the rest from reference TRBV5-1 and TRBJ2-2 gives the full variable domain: KAGVTQTPRYLIKTRGQQVTLSCSPISGHRSVSWYQQTPGQGLQFLFEYFSETQRNKGNFPGRFSGRQFSNSRSEMNVSTLELGDSALYLCASFRGASRGTGELFFGEGSRLTVL.

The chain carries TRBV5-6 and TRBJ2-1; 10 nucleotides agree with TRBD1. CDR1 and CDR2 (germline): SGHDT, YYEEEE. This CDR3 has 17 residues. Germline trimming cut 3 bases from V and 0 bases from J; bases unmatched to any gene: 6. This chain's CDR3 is CASSSTGGIRSYNEQFF. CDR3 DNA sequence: TGTGCCAGCAGCTCGACAGGGGGCATCCGCTCCTACAATGAGCAGTTCTTC.

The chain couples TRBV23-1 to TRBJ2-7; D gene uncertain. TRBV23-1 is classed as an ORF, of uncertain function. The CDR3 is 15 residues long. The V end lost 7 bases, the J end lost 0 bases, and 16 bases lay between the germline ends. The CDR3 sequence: CASKARFPRSYEQYF. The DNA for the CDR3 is TGCGCCAGCAAGGCGCGGTTCCCTCGCTCCTACGAGCAGTACTTC.

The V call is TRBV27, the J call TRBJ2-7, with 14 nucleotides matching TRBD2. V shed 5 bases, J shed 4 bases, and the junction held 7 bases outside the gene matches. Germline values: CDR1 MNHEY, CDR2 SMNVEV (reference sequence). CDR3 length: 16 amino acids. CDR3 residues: CASSDPRLAGGYEQYF. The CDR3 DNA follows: TGTGCCAGCAGTGACCCCCGACTAGCGGGAGGGTACGAGCAGTACTTC.

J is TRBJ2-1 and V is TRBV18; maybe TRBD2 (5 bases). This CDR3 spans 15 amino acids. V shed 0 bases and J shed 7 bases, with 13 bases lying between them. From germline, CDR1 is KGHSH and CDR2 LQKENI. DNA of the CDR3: TGTGCCAGCTCACCACCCCGTGCTAGCCAGAATGAGCAGTTCTTC. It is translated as CASSPPRASQNEQFF. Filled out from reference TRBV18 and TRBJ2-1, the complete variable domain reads NAGVMQNPRHLVRRRGQEARLRCSPMKGHSHVYWYRQLPEEGLKFMVYLQKENIIDESGMPKERFSAEFPKEGPSILRIQQVVRGDSAAYFCASSPPRASQNEQFFGPGTRLTVL.

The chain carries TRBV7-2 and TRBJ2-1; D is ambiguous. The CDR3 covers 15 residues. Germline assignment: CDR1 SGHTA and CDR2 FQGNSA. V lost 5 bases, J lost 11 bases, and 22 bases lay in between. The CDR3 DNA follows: TGTGCCAGCAGCCCCCGACCCCCTCGGATCCCCAAGCAGTTCTTC. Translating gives CASSPRPPRIPKQFF.

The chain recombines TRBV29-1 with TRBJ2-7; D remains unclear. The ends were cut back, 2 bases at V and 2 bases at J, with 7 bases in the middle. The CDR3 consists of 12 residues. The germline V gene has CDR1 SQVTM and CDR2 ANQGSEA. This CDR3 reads CSVESPTYEQYF. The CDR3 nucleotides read TGCAGCGTTGAATCTCCGACCTACGAGCAGTACTTC.

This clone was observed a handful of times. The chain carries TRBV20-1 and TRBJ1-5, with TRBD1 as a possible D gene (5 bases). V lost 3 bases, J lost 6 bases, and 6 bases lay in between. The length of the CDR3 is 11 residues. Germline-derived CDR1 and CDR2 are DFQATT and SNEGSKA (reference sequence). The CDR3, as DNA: TGCAGTGCTAGTAGGGGTCAGCCCCAGCATTTT. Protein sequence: CSASRGQPQHF.

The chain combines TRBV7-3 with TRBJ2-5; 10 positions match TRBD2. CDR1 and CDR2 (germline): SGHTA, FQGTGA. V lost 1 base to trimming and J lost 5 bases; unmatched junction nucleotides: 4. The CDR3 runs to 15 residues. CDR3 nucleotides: TGTGCCAGCAGCTTAAGTCCTAGCGGGAGTGAGACCCAGTACTTC. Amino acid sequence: CASSLSPSGSETQYF.

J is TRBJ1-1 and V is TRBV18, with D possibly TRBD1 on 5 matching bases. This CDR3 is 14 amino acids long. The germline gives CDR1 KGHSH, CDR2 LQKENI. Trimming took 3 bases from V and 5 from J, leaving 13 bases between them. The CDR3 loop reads CASSPAPGRTEAFF. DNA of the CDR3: TGTGCCAGCTCACCGGCTCCAGGGCGAACTGAAGCTTTCTTT.

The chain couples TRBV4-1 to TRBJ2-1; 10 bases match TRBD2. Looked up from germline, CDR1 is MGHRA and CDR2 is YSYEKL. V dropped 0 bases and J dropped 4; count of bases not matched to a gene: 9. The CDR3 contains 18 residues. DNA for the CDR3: TGCGCCAGCAGCCAAGATCGTCTAGCGGGAGTCCGGTACAATGAGCAGTTCTTC. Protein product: CASSQDRLAGVRYNEQFF.

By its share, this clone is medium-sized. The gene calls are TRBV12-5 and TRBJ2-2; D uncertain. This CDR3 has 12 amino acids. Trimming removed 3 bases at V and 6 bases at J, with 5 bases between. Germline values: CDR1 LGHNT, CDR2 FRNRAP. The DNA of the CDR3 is TGTGCTAGTGGTTTTGGACCCGGGGAGCTGTTTTTT. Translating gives CASGFGPGELFF.

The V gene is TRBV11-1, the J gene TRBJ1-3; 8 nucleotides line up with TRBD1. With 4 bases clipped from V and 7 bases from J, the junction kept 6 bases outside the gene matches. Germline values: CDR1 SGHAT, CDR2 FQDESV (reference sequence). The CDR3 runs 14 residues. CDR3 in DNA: TGTGCCAGCAGCTCCATTCGACAGGGGAACACCATATATTTT. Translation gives CASSSIRQGNTIYF.

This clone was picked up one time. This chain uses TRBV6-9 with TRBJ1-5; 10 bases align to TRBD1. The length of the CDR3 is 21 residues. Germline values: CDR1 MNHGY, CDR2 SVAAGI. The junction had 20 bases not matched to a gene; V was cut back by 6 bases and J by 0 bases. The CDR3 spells CASSPGQGDGQSIISNQPQHF. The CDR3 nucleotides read TGTGCCAGCAGCCCAGGACAGGGGGATGGGCAATCAATCATTAGCAATCAGCCCCAGCATTTT.

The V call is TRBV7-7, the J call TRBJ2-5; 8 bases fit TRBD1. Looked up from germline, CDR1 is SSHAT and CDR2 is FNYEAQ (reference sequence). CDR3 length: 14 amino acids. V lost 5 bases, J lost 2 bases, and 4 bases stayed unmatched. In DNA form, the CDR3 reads TGTGCCAGCAGCGACTGGACAGGGCAAGAGACCCAGTACTTC. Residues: CASSDWTGQETQYF.

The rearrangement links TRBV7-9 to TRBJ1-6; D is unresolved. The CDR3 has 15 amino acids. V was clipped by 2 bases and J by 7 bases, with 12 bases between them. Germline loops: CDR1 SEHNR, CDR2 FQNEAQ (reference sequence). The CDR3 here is CASSLTASLNSPLHF. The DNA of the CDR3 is TGTGCCAGCAGCTTAACGGCTTCCCTCAATTCACCCCTCCACTTT.

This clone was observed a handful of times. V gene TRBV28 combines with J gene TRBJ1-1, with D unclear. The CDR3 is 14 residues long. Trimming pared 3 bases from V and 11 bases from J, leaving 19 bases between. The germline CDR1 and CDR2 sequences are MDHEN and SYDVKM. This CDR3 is CASSFTHSPLNAFF. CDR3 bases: TGTGCCAGCAGTTTCACGCACAGCCCCTTGAATGCTTTCTTT.

DNA for the CDR3: TGTGCCAGCACCCACCCCCAGGAACCCTACGAGCAGTACTTC. Translating gives CASTHPQEPYEQYF. J is TRBJ2-7 and V is TRBV28, with unresolved D. V lost 7 bases to trimming and J lost 2 bases, with 15 bases between them. In germline, CDR1 is MDHEN, CDR2 SYDVKM. This CDR3 is built from 14 residues.

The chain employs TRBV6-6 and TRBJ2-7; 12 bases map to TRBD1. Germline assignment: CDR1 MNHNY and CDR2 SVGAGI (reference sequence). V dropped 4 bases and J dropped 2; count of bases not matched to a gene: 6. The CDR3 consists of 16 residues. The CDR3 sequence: CASSSRDRGLTYEQYF. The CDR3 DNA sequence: TGTGCCAGCAGTTCCCGGGACAGGGGGCTCACCTACGAGCAGTACTTC.

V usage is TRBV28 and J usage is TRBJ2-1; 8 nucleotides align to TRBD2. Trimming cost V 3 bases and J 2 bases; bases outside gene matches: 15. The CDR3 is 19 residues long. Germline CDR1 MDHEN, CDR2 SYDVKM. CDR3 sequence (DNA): TGTGCCAGCAGTTTGGGGCTAGCGGGCCTTGCGAGGCCCTACAATGAGCAGTTCTTC. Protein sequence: CASSLGLAGLARPYNEQFF. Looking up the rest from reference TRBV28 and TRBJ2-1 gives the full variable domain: DVKVTQSSRYLVKRTGEKVFLECVQDMDHENMFWYRQDPGLGLRLIYFSYDVKMKEKGDIPEGYSVSREKKERFSLILESASTNQTSMYLCASSLGLAGLARPYNEQFFGPGTRLTVL.

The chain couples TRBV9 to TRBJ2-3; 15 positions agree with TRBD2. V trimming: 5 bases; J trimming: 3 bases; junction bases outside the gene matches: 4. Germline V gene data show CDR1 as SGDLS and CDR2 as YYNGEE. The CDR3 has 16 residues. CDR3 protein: CASSSGTSGRTDTQYF. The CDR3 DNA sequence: TGTGCCAGCAGTTCCGGGACTAGCGGGAGGACAGATACGCAGTATTTT.

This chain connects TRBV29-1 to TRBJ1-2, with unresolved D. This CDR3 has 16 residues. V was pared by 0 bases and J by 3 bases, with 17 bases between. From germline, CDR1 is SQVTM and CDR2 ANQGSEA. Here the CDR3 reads CSVEEAYRPPDYGYTF. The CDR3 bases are TGCAGCGTTGAAGAGGCATATCGGCCCCCGGACTATGGCTACACCTTC.